Listed here are 19 T cell receptor beta chains from one sample, sequenced in a study of blood T cell repertoires in COVID-19. Sequenced by immunoSEQ multiplex PCR; TCRdb stores in-frame clones only, minus some. The data contain hundreds of thousands of clones, about 87% of them singletons. The sample taken for sequencing was peripheral blood. The receptors come from a woman aged 50 to 65 with COVID-19, enrolled during active disease.

This chain uses TRBV27 with TRBJ1-4; possibly TRBD1 for D (6 bases). Trimming removed 7 bases from V and 5 bases from J, with 17 bases in between. CDR3 size: 15 residues. Germline lookup yields CDR1 MNHEY and CDR2 SMNVEV (reference sequence). CDR3 in amino acids: CASTPTGQRNEKLFF. The DNA for the CDR3 is TGTGCCAGCACCCCGACAGGCCAGAGAAATGAAAAACTGTTTTTT.

This clone has just a few counts. Additional DNA sequences in this sample encode the identical CDR3. This chain joins TRBV12-3 or TRBV12-4 and TRBJ2-5; D is undetermined. V lost 3 bases to trimming and J lost 5 bases, with 4 bases between them. The CDR3 loop spans 11 amino acids. CDR3: CASSLRETQYF. The CDR3 DNA reads as TGTGCCAGCAGTTTGAGGGAGACCCAGTACTTC.

The V and J genes are TRBV28 and TRBJ2-7, with 9 bases that match TRBD2. J was trimmed by 2 bases and V by 7 bases; bases with no gene match: 9. CDR3 length: 15 residues. In germline, CDR1 is MDHEN, CDR2 SYDVKM. This chain's CDR3 is CASTDGLASAYEQYF. Here the CDR3 DNA reads TGTGCCAGCACCGATGGACTAGCGTCTGCCTACGAGCAGTACTTC.

The V gene is TRBV5-1, the J gene TRBJ2-3; TRBD1 is a possible D gene (6 bases). The CDR3 is 15 amino acids. The germline V gene encodes CDR1 SGHRS and CDR2 YFSETQ. Trimming left V 3 bases short and J 3 bases short, with 14 bases between. The CDR3 here is CASSSRVGGTDTQYF. DNA for the CDR3: TGCGCCAGCAGCTCTCGGGTAGGGGGAACAGATACGCAGTATTTT. Together with reference TRBV5-1 and TRBJ2-3, the CDR3 gives the full variable domain: KAGVTQTPRYLIKTRGQQVTLSCSPISGHRSVSWYQQTPGQGLQFLFEYFSETQRNKGNFPGRFSGRQFSNSRSEMNVSTLELGDSALYLCASSSRVGGTDTQYFGPGTRLTVL.

The chain has TRBV12-3 or TRBV12-4 and TRBJ1-1, with D possibly being TRBD1 (6 bases). The CDR3 consists of 12 residues. V was clipped by 3 bases and J by 7 bases, with 9 bases between them. The CDR3 protein is CASSFRGDEAFF. The DNA for the CDR3 is TGTGCCAGCAGTTTCAGGGGCGATGAAGCTTTCTTT.

The rearrangement links TRBV7-3 to TRBJ2-2; D gene unclear. This CDR3 has 13 amino acids. The V gene lost 1 base and the J gene lost 6 bases, with 6 bases spanning the gap. Germline CDR1 is SGHTA and CDR2 is FQGTGA. CDR3 in amino acids: CASSLKRSGELFF. CDR3 coding DNA: TGTGCCAGCAGCTTAAAACGGTCCGGGGAGCTGTTTTTT. Filled out from reference TRBV7-3 and TRBJ2-2, the complete variable domain reads GAGVSQTPSNKVTEKGKYVELRCDPISGHTALYWYRQSLGQGPEFLIYFQGTGAADDSGLPNDRFFAVRPEGSVSTLKIQRTERGDSAVYLCASSLKRSGELFFGEGSRLTVL.

This sequence joins TRBV2 and TRBJ1-2; maybe TRBD1 (5 bases). Germline V gene sequence: CDR1 SNHLY, CDR2 FYNNEI. V gave up 8 bases and J gave up 4 bases, with 11 bases separating them. CDR3 size: 12 residues. CDR3 residues: CASRVGGYGYTF. In DNA, the CDR3 is TGTGCCAGCCGGGTGGGGGGCTATGGCTACACCTTC.

J is TRBJ1-5 and V is TRBV12-3 or TRBV12-4; possibly TRBD1 for D (5 bases). The CDR3 runs to 13 residues. V lost 7 bases to trimming and J lost 6 bases, with 13 bases between them. This CDR3 is CASNPSGGQPQHF. Written as DNA, the CDR3 is TGTGCCAGCAATCCCAGCGGGGGTCAGCCCCAGCATTTT.

In this sample, this clone turned up once. Other DNA sequences in the sample encode the same CDR3. This chain connects TRBV30 to TRBJ2-3; 9 positions agree with TRBD2. The CDR3 runs 14 residues. The germline gives CDR1 GTSNPN, CDR2 SVGIG (reference sequence). With 0 bases clipped from V and 5 bases from J, the junction kept 3 bases outside the gene matches. CDR3 sequence (DNA): TGTGCCTGGAGTGTTGGCGGGGGGGGAGATACGCAGTATTTT. It specifies CAWSVGGGGDTQYF.

The rearrangement joins TRBV2 to TRBJ2-7; the D gene is possibly TRBD1 (5 bases). This CDR3 contains 10 residues. In germline, CDR1 is SNHLY, CDR2 FYNNEI. V gave up 6 bases and J gave up 6 bases, with 6 bases separating them. The CDR3 region is CASSQGEQYF. DNA for the CDR3: TGTGCCAGCAGCCAGGGCGAGCAGTACTTC.

The chain combines TRBV5-8 with TRBJ2-6; no firm D call. CDR3 length: 15 amino acids. Trimming removed 3 bases from V and 2 bases from J, with 9 bases in between. Germline assignment: CDR1 SGHTS and CDR2 YDEGEE. The CDR3 is CASSWRLTGANVLTF. The CDR3 nucleotides are TGTGCCAGCAGCTGGAGACTGACTGGGGCCAACGTCCTGACTTTC.

The gene calls are TRBV4-1 and TRBJ2-2; D unresolved. CDR1 and CDR2 from the germline V gene are MGHRA and YSYEKL. The CDR3 totals 14 residues. V dropped 1 base and J dropped 4 bases, with 7 bases sitting between them. CDR3 coding DNA: TGCGCCAGCAGCCAAGGTCCGAGCACCGGGGAGCTGTTTTTT. This sequence encodes CASSQGPSTGELFF.

The rearrangement links TRBV19 to TRBJ1-1, with TRBD1 matching over 8 bases. V lost 5 bases, J lost 5 bases, and 4 bases stayed unmatched. Germline V gene data show CDR1 as LNHDA and CDR2 as SQIVND (reference sequence). The CDR3 is 13 amino acids. The CDR3 nucleotides read TGTGCCAGTAGTCTGGGACAGGAGACTGAAGCTTTCTTT. The encoded protein is CASSLGQETEAFF. Full variable domain (missing parts from reference TRBV19 and TRBJ1-1): DGGITQSPKYLFRKEGQNVTLSCEQNLNHDAMYWYRQDPGQGLRLIYYSQIVNDFQKGDIAEGYSVSREKKESFPLTVTSAQKNPTAFYLCASSLGQETEAFFGQGTRLTVV.

This sequence joins TRBV28 and TRBJ2-7, with TRBD1 matching 10 bases. CDR3 length: 16 residues. Trimming removed 5 bases from V and 0 bases from J; junction bases left unmatched: 7. Germline CDR1 reads MDHEN; CDR2 reads SYDVKM. CDR3 residues: CASSAPGQGSSYEQYF. CDR3 in DNA: TGTGCCAGCAGTGCCCCGGGACAGGGGAGCTCCTACGAGCAGTACTTC.

This clone was detected once. The chain combines TRBV5-4 with TRBJ1-1, with D unresolved. The CDR3 totals 15 residues. V was shortened by 4 bases and J by 1 base, with 14 bases between the two germline ends. Germline V gene sequence: CDR1 SGHNT, CDR2 YYREEE (reference sequence). CDR3 coding DNA: TGTGCCAGCAGCCTGGGGTGGCCCAAGAACACTGAAGCTTTCTTT. Its protein product is CASSLGWPKNTEAFF.

The rearrangement links TRBV3-1 (or the pseudogene TRBV3-2) to TRBJ2-1; 12 bases match TRBD2. Germline CDR1 is LGHDT and CDR2 is YNNKEL (reference sequence). CDR3 size: 13 residues. The V gene end was trimmed by 6 bases and the J gene end by 10 bases; junction bases not matched to a gene: 4. This CDR3 is CASSPGLAGEQFF. The DNA of the CDR3 is TGTGCCAGCAGTCCCGGACTAGCGGGGGAGCAGTTCTTC.

V gene TRBV11-2 combines with J gene TRBJ1-4; D is unresolved. Looked up from germline, CDR1 is SGHAT and CDR2 is FQNNGV. V dropped 1 base and J dropped 0 bases, with 6 bases sitting between them. There are 15 residues in the CDR3. This chain's CDR3 is CASSLGPTTNEKLFF. CDR3 nucleotide sequence: TGTGCCAGCAGCTTAGGCCCTACAACTAATGAAAAACTGTTTTTT.

The V call is TRBV7-8, the J call TRBJ1-6; no clear D gene. The CDR3 is 13 residues long. Trimming pared 5 bases from V and 13 bases from J, leaving 15 bases between. Germline lookup yields CDR1 SGHVS and CDR2 FQNEAQ. The CDR3 reads CASSPGLRGPLHF. CDR3 DNA: TGTGCCAGCAGCCCCGGACTGCGAGGGCCCCTCCACTTT. Variable domain in full (rest from reference TRBV7-8 and TRBJ1-6): GAGVSQSPRYKVAKRGQDVALRCDPISGHVSLFWYQQALGQGPEFLTYFQNEAQLDKSGLPSDRFFAERPEGSVSTLKIQRTQQEDSAVYLCASSPGLRGPLHFGNGTRLTVT.

This chain links TRBV6-6 with TRBJ1-4; maybe TRBD1 (6 bases). Germline CDR1 and CDR2: MNHNY and SVGAGI (reference sequence). The CDR3 has 14 amino acids. V gave up 11 bases and J gave up 0 bases, with 13 bases separating them. CDR3 bases: TGTGCCGCAGGAGGGGGGGCAACTAATGAAAAACTGTTTTTT. It specifies CAAGGGATNEKLFF.